These T cell receptor beta chains were read from a single sample in a study of shared clonotypes between healthy human individuals. Libraries were prepared by immunoSEQ multiplex PCR; TCRdb keeps only in-frame clonotypes and omits some of them. The sample shows roughly 1,100,000 clones, about 74% of them seen only once. Sequenced: memory CD4+ T cells sorted from blood. Receptors were obtained from a man younger than 35 in good health. The CDR3 runs from the conserved cysteine through the conserved F or W. A D gene is named only where the DNA matches it firmly. Part of the rows lack a size; the others show once, few, many or a class for expanded clones.

>TRBJ1-2|NA|TRBV11-2|NA
TGTGCCAGCAGCTTAGTAGGAGGGAGGACACCATACTTC
CASSLVGGRTPYF
>TRBJ2-4|NA|TRBV19|NA
TGTGCCAGTAGGGTCGCAGGGGTGGACATTCAGTACTTC
CASRVAGVDIQYF
>TRBJ2-7|NA|TRBV7-9|few
TGTGCCAGCAGCAACTATCACCGCGGGGGCCCCTGGCACGAGCAGTACTTC
CASSNYHRGGPWHEQYF
>TRBJ2-2|NA|TRBV10-1|NA
TGCGCCAGCAGTGTGCTCCAAAGCGCCGGGGAGCTGTTTTTT
CASSVLQSAGELFF
>TRBJ2-1|TRBD1|TRBV7-2|NA
TGTGCCAGCAGCCTTCGACAGGGGAAGGACAATGAGCAGTTCTTC
CASSLRQGKDNEQFF
>TRBJ2-5|NA|TRBV4-1|NA
TGCGCCAGCAGCCAAGATGGGGCTAAAGAAGAGACCCAGTACTTC
CASSQDGAKEETQYF
>TRBJ1-5|TRBD1|TRBV2|few
TGTGCCAGCAGTACCGGGACAGGGGGCAGTCAGCCCCAGCATTTT
CASSTGTGGSQPQHF
>TRBJ1-3|TRBD1|TRBV28|many
TGTGCCAGCCGAGGGACAGGGGGTGACACCATATATTTT
CASRGTGGDTIYF
>TRBJ2-7|NA|TRBV20-1|few
TGCAGTGCTAGGAAAACCTACGAGCAGTACTTC
CSARKTYEQYF
>TRBJ2-5|TRBD1|TRBV5-1|NA
TGCGCCAGCAGCGTAGGACAGGGGGCCGGCGAGACCCAGTACTTC
CASSVGQGAGETQYF
>TRBJ2-2|NA|TRBV10-2|NA
TGCGCCAGCAGGGCTAGCGTAAACACCGGGGAGCTGTTTTTT
CASRASVNTGELFF
>TRBJ1-2|NA|TRBV6-5|NA
TGTGCCAGCAGTCTCCCTGGGACACCGCTGCAAACCTTC
CASSLPGTPLQTF
>TRBJ2-3|NA|TRBV7-2|NA
TGTGCCAGCAGCTTATCCCGCCAAGCCACAGATACGCAGTATTTT
CASSLSRQATDTQYF
>TRBJ2-2|TRBD2|TRBV7-2|NA
TGTGCCAGCAGCGTACTAGCGGGAGTGTACGGGGAGCTGTTTTTT
CASSVLAGVYGELFF
>TRBJ2-7|NA|TRBV7-2|NA
TGTGCCAGCAGCTTAGATTCCCGTAGCTACGAGCAGTACTTC
CASSLDSRSYEQYF
>TRBJ2-7|NA|TRBV7-8|NA
TGTGCCAGCAGCGCTATGGCCACCTCCTACGAGCAGTACTTC
CASSAMATSYEQYF
>TRBJ2-5|NA|TRBV6-6|many
TGTGCCAGCGCCTGGGGGGCCCAAGAGACCCAGTACTTC
CASAWGAQETQYF
>TRBJ1-1|TRBD1|TRBV19|NA
TGTGCCAGTAGTCATCATAAGGACAGGGCCACACGCTTGAACACTGAAGCTTTCTTT
CASSHHKDRATRLNTEAFF
>TRBJ2-1|NA|TRBV19|NA
TGTGCCAGTGGGGCGGTTGAGCAGTTCTTC
CASGAVEQFF
>TRBJ1-2|NA|TRBV20-1|NA
TGCAGTGCCAGAAGCTATGGCTACACCTTC
CSARSYGYTF
>TRBJ2-1|TRBD2|TRBV9|NA
TGTGCCAGCAGCGAACCGCCTAGCGGGGGGAAGCAGTTCTTC
CASSEPPSGGKQFF
>TRBJ2-7|TRBD1|TRBV7-6|NA
TGTGCCAGCAGCTTAGGTGGGGGACAGTTGGGCTACGAGCAGTACTTC
CASSLGGGQLGYEQYF
>TRBJ1-4|NA|TRBV5-5|NA
TGTGCCAGCAGCTTGCAGTATCGGACACCTAATGAAAAACTGTTTTTT
CASSLQYRTPNEKLFF
>TRBJ2-7|TRBD2|TRBV6-1|NA
TGTGCCAGCAGTGAAGCTCCTAGCGGGGAGTACGAGCAGTACTTC
CASSEAPSGEYEQYF
>TRBJ2-3|TRBD2|TRBV7-9|NA
TGTGCCAGCAGCCCGGGACTAGCGGAGATTACAGATACGCAGTATTTT
CASSPGLAEITDTQYF
>TRBJ2-1|NA|TRBV30|few
TGTGCCTGGAGTGTAAGCAGGAGCTCCTACAATGAGCAGTTCTTC
CAWSVSRSSYNEQFF
>TRBJ2-3|NA|TRBV10-3|NA
TGTGCCATCAGAGGAGGTGGGGGGTTCACAGATACGCAGTATTTT
CAIRGGGGFTDTQYF
>TRBJ1-1|TRBD1|TRBV27|once
TGTGCCAGCAGTTTAGGACAGGGCGGCACTGAAGCTTTCTTT
CASSLGQGGTEAFF
>TRBJ2-7|TRBD2|TRBV18|NA
TGTGCCAGCTCACCGAGACTAGCGGGGGGCTACGAGCAGTACTTC
CASSPRLAGGYEQYF
>TRBJ1-5|NA|TRBV7-2|NA
TGTGCCAGCAGCTTAGGTAGTTATAGCAATCAGCCCCAGCATTTT
CASSLGSYSNQPQHF
>TRBJ2-7|TRBD1|TRBV10-2|NA
TGCGCCAGCAGTGATCGGGACAGGGCGACCTACGAGCAGTACTTC
CASSDRDRATYEQYF
>TRBJ2-1|NA|TRBV7-9|NA
TGTGCCAGCAGCTTAGACAGCTCCTACAATGAGCAGTTCTTC
CASSLDSSYNEQFF
>TRBJ1-1|TRBD1|TRBV5-1|NA
TGCGCCAGCAGCTGGACACAGGGGATGGGCACTGAAGCTTTCTTT
CASSWTQGMGTEAFF
>TRBJ2-5|NA|TRBV11-2|NA
TGTGCCAGCAGCTTAGAGGGCAGGGTTGAGACCCAGTACTTC
CASSLEGRVETQYF
>TRBJ2-7|TRBD1|TRBV28|NA
TGTGCCAGCACTCGGACAGGGTCCTACGAGCAGTACTTC
CASTRTGSYEQYF
>TRBJ1-6|TRBD1|TRBV10-3|NA
TGTGCCATCAGTGAGTCGACGGGACAGGGTAATTCACCCCTCCACTTT
CAISESTGQGNSPLHF
>TRBJ2-7|NA|TRBV5-6|NA
TGTGCCAGCAGCTTGGGGTATCAGCGACTCTACGAGCAGTACTTC
CASSLGYQRLYEQYF
>TRBJ1-1|TRBD1|TRBV10-3|NA
TGTGCCATCAGTTCCGGACAGGCAAAGGGCACTGAAGCTTTCTTT
CAISSGQAKGTEAFF
>TRBJ2-5|NA|TRBV29-1|NA
TGCAGCCTCTTGGAAGGAGAGACCCAGTACTTC
CSLLEGETQYF
>TRBJ2-7|NA|TRBV6-6|NA
TGTGCCAGCAGTTACTCGGAGCCGGGAGTAGAGCAGTACTTC
CASSYSEPGVEQYF
>TRBJ1-1|TRBD1|TRBV6-1|NA
TGTGCCAGCAGACCAGGACAGGGGCCCACTGAAGCTTTCTTT
CASRPGQGPTEAFF
>TRBJ1-1|TRBD1|TRBV15|NA
TGTGCCACCAGCAGGACAGGGGAGAACACTGAAGCTTTCTTT
CATSRTGENTEAFF
>TRBJ1-3|NA|TRBV4-3|NA
TGCGCCAGCAGCCAAGACGACAGGCACGGAAACACCATATATTTT
CASSQDDRHGNTIYF
>TRBJ2-3|TRBD1|TRBV28|once
TGTGCCAGCAGTTTCGGGACAGGGGCGCGAACTAGCACAGATACGCAGTATTTT
CASSFGTGARTSTDTQYF
>TRBJ2-1|TRBD1|TRBV5-1|NA
TGCGCCAGCAGCTTGGGACAGGGGACAGCCAATGAGCAGTTCTTC
CASSLGQGTANEQFF
>TRBJ1-3|TRBD1|TRBV7-2|NA
TGTGCCAGCGCGAGGCAGGGGGGGTCTGGAAACACCATATATTTT
CASARQGGSGNTIYF
>TRBJ1-4|NA|TRBV11-2|NA
TGTGCCAGCAGCACCATCACTCATGAAAAACTGTTTTTT
CASSTITHEKLFF
>TRBJ2-3|TRBD2|TRBV9|NA
TGTGCCAGCAGCGTAGGTAGCGGGAAGGGCACAGATACGCAGTATTTT
CASSVGSGKGTDTQYF
>TRBJ1-4|NA|TRBV7-9|NA
TGTGCCAGCAGCTTAGATGGTGGGACTAATGAAAAACTGTTTTTT
CASSLDGGTNEKLFF
>TRBJ2-5|TRBD2|TRBV19|NA
TGTGCCAGTAGTCCCCAAGGACTAGCAGGTCGCGAGACCCAGTACTTC
CASSPQGLAGRETQYF
>TRBJ1-5|NA|TRBV14|NA
TGTGCCAGCAGCCAAGCGGGGGCAAGTCAGCCCCAGCATTTT
CASSQAGASQPQHF
>TRBJ1-3|TRBD1|TRBV30|NA
TGTGCCTGGAGTGTGATAGGGGGCGGAAACACCATATATTTT
CAWSVIGGGNTIYF
>TRBJ1-6|TRBD1|TRBV19|once
TGTGCCAGTAGCGCAGGGGGATTGGTTAATTCACCCCTCCACTTT
CASSAGGLVNSPLHF
>TRBJ2-3|NA|TRBV19|NA
TGTGCCAGTAGTCCCCGGGAAGGGGCAGATACGCAGTATTTT
CASSPREGADTQYF